This T cell receptor beta chain was recorded in a study of T cell responses to AZD1222 COVID-19 vaccine. Study-wide points: Sampling that yielded the repertoires occurred only after the peak T cell response. Seropositivity was recorded at baseline in only 6 or 7 AZD1222 recipients. Spike-specific TCR breadth rose after two AZD1222 doses, and depth rose as well. Vaccine-associated CD4 TCRs spanned spike, dominant at 160-218 and 743-854.

Clones were read by immunoSEQ multiplex PCR, and TCRdb kept only the in-frame ones, dropping some. The table shows fewer than 150,000 clones, with about 90% occurring only once. Turning to this clone: Its antigen is as yet unknown.

This material consisted of peripheral blood, taken 28 days after the second AZD1222 dose. The source of this sequence is an adult who received the AZD1222 COVID-19 vaccine.

The CDR3 DNA sequence: TGCAGTGCTAGTGGTCGGGCAGGCACAGATACGCAGTATTTT. It codes for CSASGRAGTDTQYF. The V and J genes are TRBV20-1 and TRBJ2-3; no firm D call. Per germline, CDR1 DFQATT and CDR2 SNEGSKA (reference sequence). Trimming took off 3 bases at V and 1 base at J, with 11 bases between the two ends. This CDR3 has 14 amino acids.